The text below deals with one TCR beta chain. TCRdb ran MiXCR on the PCR reads. The sample contains around 25,000 clones, around 28% of which appear only once. This record comes from a study of metastatic and nonmetastatic thyroid tumors. Ahead of thyroid surgery, no patient had received treatment of any kind. The ends were cut back, 4 bases at V and 4 bases at J, with 17 bases in the middle. Germline values: CDR1 MGHRA, CDR2 YSYEKL. This CDR3 comprises 15 residues. J is TRBJ2-7 and V is TRBV4-1, with D unresolved. The TCR sequence derives from a male donor with papillary thyroid cancer or a benign thyroid nodule (not recorded which). Some clones in this sample may be carry-over from other donors' samples. The specimen was blood. The CDR3 region is CASSPARGHLYEQYF. As DNA, the CDR3 is TGCGCCAGCAGCCCGGCCCGTGGGCATCTATACGAGCAGTACTTC.